The 9 T cell receptor beta chains in this list originate from one sample, sequenced in a study of blood T cell repertoires in COVID-19. TCRdb keeps only in-frame clones here, not all; method: immunoSEQ multiplex PCR. The sample lists roughly 90,000 clones; approximately 89% were seen once. The sequencing input was peripheral blood. The receptors were sampled from a woman older than 75 with active COVID-19.

The count of this clone is one. The chain uses TRBV7-2 and TRBJ2-5, with 11 bases identical to TRBD2. The CDR3 contains 16 residues. V shed 5 bases, J shed 0 bases, and the junction held 5 bases outside the gene matches. CDR1 is SGHTA, CDR2 FQGNSA, per germline. The CDR3 bases are TGTGCCAGCAGCCAGGGACTAGCGGTAGACCAAGAGACCCAGTACTTC. Residues: CASSQGLAVDQETQYF.

This chain joins TRBV19 and TRBJ2-4; possible D gene TRBD1, 6 bases. The CDR3 spans 18 residues. CDR1 is LNHDA and CDR2 is SQIVND in the germline V gene (reference sequence). V was clipped by 3 bases and J by 0 bases, with 18 bases between them. The CDR3 spells CASSMGRGGRIAKNIQYF. DNA for the CDR3: TGTGCCAGTAGTATGGGCAGGGGTGGGAGAATAGCCAAAAACATTCAGTACTTC.

The chain couples TRBV4-2 to TRBJ2-7, with 9 nucleotides matching TRBD2. The junction had 11 bases not matched to a gene; V was cut back by 2 bases and J by 0 bases. Per germline, CDR1 LGHNA and CDR2 YNFKEQ. The CDR3 covers 18 residues. CDR3 sequence (DNA): TGTGCCAGCAGCCAAAACGCCGGGACTAGCTTAAGCTCCTACGAGCAGTACTTC. Translated: CASSQNAGTSLSSYEQYF.

For the CDR3, the DNA is TGTGCCATCAGTGAGTTCGACCCAGACAGGGAAAACAATGAGCAGTTCTTC. It yields the protein CAISEFDPDRENNEQFF. This sequence joins TRBV10-3 and TRBJ2-1; TRBD1 agrees at 7 bases. The CDR3 runs 17 residues. The trim removed 1 base at V and 5 bases at J, leaving 11 bases unmatched. Germline V gives CDR1 ENHRY, CDR2 SYGVKD.

This clone was counted a single time. The CDR3 bases are TGTGCCAGCAGCTTAGCCGCTGCCGGGACTCCGCAGTTCTTC. Its translation: CASSLAAAGTPQFF. The chain combines TRBV7-2 with TRBJ2-1; possibly TRBD2 for D (6 bases). Trimming cost V 0 bases and J 12 bases, with 15 bases left between them. Germline V CDR1 and CDR2: SGHTA, FQGNSA. The CDR3 sequence is 14 residues long.

V and J are TRBV20-1 and TRBJ1-2; perhaps TRBD1 as D (5 bases). CDR3 length: 11 residues. Per the germline V gene, CDR1 is DFQATT and CDR2 is SNEGSKA (reference sequence). V lost 6 bases and J lost 8, with 13 bases in between. The CDR3 spells CSAPDGGGYTF. For the CDR3, the DNA is TGCAGTGCGCCAGACGGGGGAGGCTACACCTTC.

This rearrangement joins TRBV7-2 to TRBJ2-1, with D possibly being TRBD1 (6 bases). Trimming removed 4 bases at V and 14 bases at J, with 18 bases between. The CDR3 is made up of 13 amino acids. The germline gives CDR1 SGHTA, CDR2 FQGNSA. CDR3 DNA: TGTGCCAGCAGCTCCCCGGGACAAAGCCCGGAGTTCTTC. This encodes CASSSPGQSPEFF.

V gene TRBV7-3 combines with J gene TRBJ2-5, with no clear D. V was trimmed by 5 bases and J by 5 bases, leaving 9 bases between them. Germline loops: CDR1 SGHTA, CDR2 FQGTGA. The CDR3 is 12 residues long. The CDR3 is CASSLYGETQYF. DNA for the CDR3: TGTGCCAGCAGCCTATACGGGGAGACCCAGTACTTC.

The chain joins TRBV27 to TRBJ2-7; a possible D gene is TRBD1 (6 bases). Germline CDR1 is MNHEY and CDR2 is SMNVEV (reference sequence). V lost 3 bases to trimming and J lost 0 bases, with 12 bases between them. The length of the CDR3 is 15 residues. CDR3 sequence reads: CASSFGGTNSYEQYF. CDR3 DNA sequence: TGTGCCAGCAGTTTTGGTGGGACAAACTCCTACGAGCAGTACTTC.